This section outlines one TCR beta chain sequence together with its context. The antigen is not known. The sample originates from a study of shared clonotypes between healthy human individuals. General study results and limits: Estimated richness values were generally larger in naive subsets than in memory subsets.

The V and J ends lost 2 bases and 5 bases respectively, with 19 bases between them. Per the germline V gene, CDR1 is MNHEY and CDR2 is SVGAGI. This CDR3 is built from 16 residues. Genomic DNA of every subset was divided equally among multiple immunoSEQ plates. Clones were sequenced by immunoSEQ multiplex PCR, and TCRdb holds only the in-frame ones, with some missing. In the table there are about 580,000 clones, 98% of which are singletons. CD45RO negativity and positive selection for CCR7 defined naive CD8 cells, a population that excluded terminally differentiated effector memory CD45RA+ cells. The sample was naive CD8+ T cells sorted from blood. This clonotype was obtained from a man in his thirties or forties in good health. The gene calls are TRBV6-5 and TRBJ2-7; D may be TRBD1 or TRBD2 (6 bases each). CDR3 nucleotides: TGTGCCAGCAGTTACCCGAGTTTATGGGGGGCCCACGAGCAGTACTTC. It specifies CASSYPSLWGAHEQYF.